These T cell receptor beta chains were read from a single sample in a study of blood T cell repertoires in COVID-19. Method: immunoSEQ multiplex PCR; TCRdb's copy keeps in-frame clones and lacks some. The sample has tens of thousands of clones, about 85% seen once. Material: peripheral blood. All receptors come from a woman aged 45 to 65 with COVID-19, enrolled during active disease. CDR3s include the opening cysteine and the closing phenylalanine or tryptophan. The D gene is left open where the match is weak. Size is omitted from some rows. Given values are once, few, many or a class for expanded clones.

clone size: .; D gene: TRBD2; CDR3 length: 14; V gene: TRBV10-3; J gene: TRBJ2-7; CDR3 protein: CAIRLTSGSYEQYF; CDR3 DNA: TGTGCCATCAGACTGACTAGCGGGAGTTACGAGCAGTACTTC
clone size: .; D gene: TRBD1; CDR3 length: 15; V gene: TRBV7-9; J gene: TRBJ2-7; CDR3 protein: CASSPGTGGGYEQYF; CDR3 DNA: TGTGCCAGCAGCCCAGGGACAGGGGGGGGCTACGAGCAGTACTTC
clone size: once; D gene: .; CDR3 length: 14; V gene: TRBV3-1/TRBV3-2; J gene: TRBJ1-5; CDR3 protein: CASSQGGSNQPQHF; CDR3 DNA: TGTGCCAGCAGCCAGGGGGGGAGCAATCAGCCCCAGCATTTT
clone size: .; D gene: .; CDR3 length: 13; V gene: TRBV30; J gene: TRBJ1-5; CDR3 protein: CAWSVRGGQPQHF; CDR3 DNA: TGTGCCTGGAGTGTACGGGGTGGTCAGCCCCAGCATTTT
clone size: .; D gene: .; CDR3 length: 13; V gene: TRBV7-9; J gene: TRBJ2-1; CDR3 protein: CASSFGSENEQFF; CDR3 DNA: TGTGCCAGCAGCTTTGGTTCTGAGAATGAGCAGTTCTTC
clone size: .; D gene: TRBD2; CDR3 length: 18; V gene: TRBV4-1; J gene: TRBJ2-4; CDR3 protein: CASSRMTGTSGNKNIQYF; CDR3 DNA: TGCGCCAGCAGCCGTATGACCGGGACTAGCGGGAACAAAAACATTCAGTACTTC
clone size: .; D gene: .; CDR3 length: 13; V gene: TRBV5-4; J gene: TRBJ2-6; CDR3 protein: CASFRTGANVLTF; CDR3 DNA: TGTGCCAGCTTCCGTACTGGGGCCAACGTCCTGACTTTC
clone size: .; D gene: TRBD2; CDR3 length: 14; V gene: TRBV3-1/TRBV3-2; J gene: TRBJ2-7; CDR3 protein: CASSHGGSSYEQYF; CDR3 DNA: TGTGCCAGCAGCCACGGCGGGAGTTCCTACGAGCAGTACTTC
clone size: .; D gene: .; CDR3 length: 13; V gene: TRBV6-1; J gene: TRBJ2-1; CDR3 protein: CASSDNFGDEQFF; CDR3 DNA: TGTGCCAGCAGTGACAACTTCGGTGATGAGCAGTTCTTC
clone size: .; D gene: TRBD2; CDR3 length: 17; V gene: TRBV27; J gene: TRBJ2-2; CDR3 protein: CASSSGTGGRGTGELFF; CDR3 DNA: TGTGCCAGCAGTTCGGGTACTGGCGGGAGGGGGACCGGGGAGCTGTTTTTT
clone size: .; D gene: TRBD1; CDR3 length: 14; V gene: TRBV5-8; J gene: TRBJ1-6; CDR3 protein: CASSLEQGNSPLHF; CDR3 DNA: TGTGCCAGCAGCTTGGAACAGGGGAATTCACCCCTCCACTTT
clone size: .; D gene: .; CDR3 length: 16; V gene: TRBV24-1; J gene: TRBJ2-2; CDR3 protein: CATSDYGTPPPGELFF; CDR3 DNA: TGTGCCACCAGTGATTATGGGACTCCCCCACCCGGGGAGCTGTTTTTT